One and the same sample provided the 25 T cell receptor beta chains below, sequenced in a study of blood T cells in healthy people across ages. Alongside a J-beta primer mix, a sample-barcoded 5' primer served in a second PCR lasting roughly 6 to 12 cycles. TCRdb re-called the 5' RACE reads with MiXCR, one entry per CDR3 protein. Among some 700,000 distinct CDR3 sequences listed, about 42% were seen once. Input material: blood. The receptors stem from a woman in her sixties or seventies in good health.

There are a few counts of this clonotype. The rearrangement links TRBV6-5 to TRBJ2-5, with 12 bases identical to TRBD2. The CDR3 runs 17 residues. Germline CDR1 MNHEY, CDR2 SVGAGI. The J segment lost 5 bases and the V segment lost 0 bases, leaving 7 bases of the junction unmatched. CDR3 nucleotide sequence: TGTGCCAGCAGTTACTCGGGACTAGCGGGCTTCGAGGAGACCCAGTACTTC. The encoded protein is CASSYSGLAGFEETQYF.

In this sample, this clonotype turned up a few times. The chain employs TRBV15 and TRBJ2-1; D is undetermined. There are 13 residues in the CDR3. The ends were cut back, 6 bases at V and 3 bases at J, with 9 bases in the middle. Germline CDR1 and CDR2: LNHNV and YYDKDF (reference sequence). The CDR3 DNA reads TGTGCCACCAGTCCCCGAGACTACAATGAGCAGTTCTTC. Translation gives CATSPRDYNEQFF.

The DNA of the CDR3 is TGCAGTGCTAGAGATCGATTAGGGTCTCGCTCCTACAATGAGCAGTTCTTC. It codes for CSARDRLGSRSYNEQFF. The chain joins TRBV20-1 to TRBJ2-1, with D unresolved. Germline values: CDR1 DFQATT, CDR2 SNEGSKA (reference sequence). The CDR3 loop spans 17 amino acids. The V end was cut by 0 bases, the J end by 0 bases, with 15 bases between.

The chain links TRBV12-3 or TRBV12-4 to TRBJ2-7, with unresolved D. The CDR3 has 14 residues. Trimming shortened V by 1 base and J by 2 bases, and 9 bases separated the two germline ends. The CDR3 loop reads CASSLGDKTYEQYF. The CDR3 DNA is TGTGCCAGCAGTTTAGGAGACAAGACCTACGAGCAGTACTTC.

The chain employs TRBV7-6 and TRBJ1-2; TRBD1 might be the D (6 bases). The CDR3 consists of 14 residues. Germline V gene lookup returns CDR1 SGHVS and CDR2 FNYEAQ. V lost 5 bases and J lost 5, with 15 bases in between. The CDR3 reads CASSREQGRYGYTF. The CDR3 bases are TGTGCCAGCAGCCGGGAACAGGGTCGGTATGGCTACACCTTC.

This clonotype showed up just a few times. The CDR3, as DNA: TGCAGTGCTAGAGGTTTTGACGGGGATTCCTACAATGAGCAGTTCTTC. Its translation is CSARGFDGDSYNEQFF. The chain is built from TRBV20-1 and TRBJ2-1; TRBD2 is a possible D gene (5 bases). This CDR3 is built from 16 residues. V was shortened by 1 base and J by 1 base, with 14 bases between the two germline ends. Looked up from germline, CDR1 is DFQATT and CDR2 is SNEGSKA (reference sequence).

Notes on this clonotype: A much larger clone differs by one base, so this may be a read error. The chain recombines TRBV5-6 with TRBJ2-5; 10 positions match TRBD2. The V segment lost 3 bases and the J segment 4 bases; nucleotides outside the gene matches: 6. This CDR3 comprises 15 residues. Germline loops: CDR1 SGHDT, CDR2 YYEEEE. The CDR3 DNA sequence: TGTGCCAGCAGCTGGACTAGCGGAGGGGTAGAGACCCAGTACTTC. It encodes CASSWTSGGVETQYF. The variable domain in full, completed from reference TRBV5-6 and TRBJ2-5, reads DAGVTQSPTHLIKTRGQQVTLRCSPKSGHDTVSWYQQALGQGPQFIFQYYEEEERQRGNFPDRFSGHQFPNYSSELNVNALLLGDSALYLCASSWTSGGVETQYFGPGTRLLVL.

This rearrangement joins TRBV7-3 to TRBJ2-7; 15 bases line up with TRBD2. The J call may be mistaken, given a closer DNA end match to TRBJ2-5. Germline CDR1 reads SGHTA; CDR2 reads FQGTGA. This CDR3 has 17 amino acids. The CDR3: CASSLLGLAGGRETQYF. The CDR3 bases are TGTGCCAGCAGCTTACTAGGACTAGCGGGGGGGCGAGAGACCCAGTACTTC.

This chain joins TRBV28 and TRBJ1-2, with 9 bases aligning to TRBD1. V was clipped by 2 bases and J by 5 bases; unmatched bases: 6. Germline-derived CDR1 and CDR2 are MDHEN and SYDVKM. This CDR3 is built from 15 residues. In nucleotides, the CDR3 is TGTGCCAGCAGTTTAAACCCTGGGACAGGGTATGGCTACACCTTC. Its protein is CASSLNPGTGYGYTF.

The chain is built from TRBV7-2 and TRBJ2-5, with D perhaps matching TRBD2 (6 bases). V gave up 1 base and J gave up 1 base, with 16 bases separating them. This CDR3 contains 17 residues. Germline assignment: CDR1 SGHTA and CDR2 FQGNSA. CDR3 region: CASSLGLVAEGQETQYF. CDR3 DNA sequence: TGTGCCAGCAGCTTAGGCCTTGTAGCGGAGGGCCAAGAGACCCAGTACTTC.

This chain uses TRBV14 with TRBJ2-7; 8 bases map to TRBD1. Trimming at V came to 1 base and at J to 5 bases, leaving 7 bases not matched to a gene. Per the germline V gene, CDR1 is SGHDN and CDR2 is FVKESK. The CDR3 extends over 15 amino acids. CDR3 nucleotide sequence: TGTGCCAGCAGCCAAGTCGGCCAGGGGGCAAACGAGCAGTACTTC. Translated, it gives CASSQVGQGANEQYF.

This clonotype was observed many times. J is TRBJ2-7 and V is TRBV4-2; 9 bases align to TRBD2. The CDR3 length is 16 residues. The V and J ends lost 0 bases and 2 bases, in that order; junction bases with no gene match: 5. The germline V gene encodes CDR1 LGHNA and CDR2 YNFKEQ. CDR3: CASSQDWAGGAYEQYF. The DNA for the CDR3 is TGTGCCAGCAGCCAAGATTGGGCGGGAGGGGCCTACGAGCAGTACTTC.

V gene TRBV29-1 combines with J gene TRBJ2-7; D perhaps matches TRBD2 (6 bases). The CDR3 has 13 residues. CDR1 is SQVTM, CDR2 ANQGSEA, per germline. Trimming removed 3 bases at V and 2 bases at J, with 11 bases between. CDR3 amino acids: CSVEIAEPYEQYF. The CDR3 DNA reads TGCAGCGTTGAGATAGCGGAGCCCTACGAGCAGTACTTC.

This clonotype was seen more than once but under ten times. The chain links TRBV7-2 to TRBJ2-1; TRBD2 aligns across 9 bases. The CDR3 has 17 amino acids. The V and J ends lost 5 bases and 0 bases, in that order; junction bases with no gene match: 8. Germline loops: CDR1 SGHTA, CDR2 FQGNSA. In nucleotides, the CDR3 is TGTGCCAGCAGCCGCTACCTAGCGGGGAGCTCCTACAATGAGCAGTTCTTC. Protein product: CASSRYLAGSSYNEQFF.

The chain is built from TRBV2 and TRBJ2-3; 8 bases line up with TRBD2. The V segment lost 6 bases and the J segment 4 bases; nucleotides outside the gene matches: 6. Germline lookup yields CDR1 SNHLY and CDR2 FYNNEI. The CDR3 runs to 14 residues. The CDR3 DNA follows: TGTGCCAGCAGCGGCGGGGGGATGGCAGATACGCAGTATTTT. Residues: CASSGGGMADTQYF.

The chain couples TRBV6-2 or TRBV6-3 to TRBJ2-1; 10 bases align to TRBD2. The CDR3 length is 19 residues. J gave up 0 bases and V 0 bases, and 8 bases lay outside the gene matches. Germline V gene lookup returns CDR1 MNHEY and CDR2 SVGEGT. The CDR3 coding sequence is TGTGCCAGCAGTTACTCCTCTAGCGGGAGTTGGAGCTCCTACAATGAGCAGTTCTTC. It encodes CASSYSSSGSWSSYNEQFF.

The chain couples TRBV7-2 to TRBJ1-2; the D gene is possibly TRBD1 (5 bases). This CDR3 has 15 residues. The germline gives CDR1 SGHTA, CDR2 FQGNSA. Trimming pared 6 bases from V and 0 bases from J, leaving 14 bases between. The CDR3 is CASSPVQGPNYGYTF. CDR3 bases: TGTGCCAGCAGTCCAGTCCAGGGCCCTAACTATGGCTACACCTTC.

In this sample, this clonotype turned up a few times. The J gene is TRBJ2-7, the V gene TRBV28; D is undetermined. This CDR3 has 13 residues. Trimming removed 5 bases from V and 4 bases from J, with 12 bases in between. Germline V lookup: CDR1 MDHEN, CDR2 SYDVKM. The CDR3 region is CASSVQSQYEQYF. CDR3 bases: TGTGCCAGCAGTGTACAATCCCAGTACGAGCAGTACTTC.

There are many counts of this clonotype. This sequence joins TRBV9 and TRBJ2-4; maybe TRBD2 (5 bases). The CDR3 sequence is 11 residues long. Germline CDR1 reads SGDLS; CDR2 reads YYNGEE. Trimming cost V 5 bases and J 8 bases, with 8 bases left between them. CDR3: CASRLADIQYF. The CDR3 coding sequence is TGTGCCAGCAGGCTAGCAGACATTCAGTACTTC. The full variable domain, its missing parts supplied by reference TRBV9 and TRBJ2-4, is DSGVTQTPKHLITATGQRVTLRCSPRSGDLSVYWYQQSLDQGLQFLIQYYNGEERAKGNILERFSAQQFPDLHSELNLSSLELGDSALYFCASRLADIQYFGAGTRLSVL.

CDR3 DNA: TGTGCCAGCAGTTTGGAGTCGCGCAATCAGCCCCAGCATTTT. The encoded protein is CASSLESRNQPQHF. The chain recombines TRBV12-3 or TRBV12-4 with TRBJ1-5, with D hard to call. V lost 3 bases, J lost 2 bases, and 8 bases lay in between. The CDR3 is 14 amino acids.

As for this clonotype: A clone one base away is much larger, so this may be a read error. The J gene is TRBJ2-5, the V gene TRBV5-1; unclear D gene. The CDR3 extends over 13 amino acids. Trimming pared 4 bases from V and 4 bases from J, leaving 11 bases between. Germline V CDR1 and CDR2: SGHRS, YFSETQ. CDR3 coding DNA: TGCGCCAGCAGCGTGGCGACGGGAGAGACCCAGTACTTC. This sequence encodes CASSVATGETQYF.

This clonotype was picked up a small number of times. V usage is TRBV6-5 and J usage is TRBJ1-6; weak D call: TRBD1 (6 bases). V lost 7 bases and J lost 7, with 14 bases in between. CDR3 length equals 14 residues. The germline V gene encodes CDR1 MNHEY and CDR2 SVGAGI. CDR3 sequence reads: CASNTGFENSPLHF. DNA of the CDR3: TGTGCCAGCAACACAGGGTTTGAAAATTCACCCCTCCACTTT.

This clonotype has more than one count but fewer than ten. V is TRBV3-1 and J is TRBJ2-7; 7 bases agree with TRBD1. Germline CDR1 is LGHDT and CDR2 is YNNKEL (reference sequence). The CDR3 extends over 15 amino acids. V was clipped by 5 bases and J by 1 base; unmatched bases: 8. The CDR3 DNA sequence: TGTGCCAGCAGCGTCTCCCCGGGACAGTCCTACGAGCAGTACTTC. It specifies CASSVSPGQSYEQYF.

This clonotype was detected once. The chain couples TRBV28 to TRBJ2-5; D tentatively reads TRBD1 or TRBD2 (5 bases each). Trimming removed 7 bases from V and 1 base from J, with 13 bases in between. The CDR3 is made up of 14 amino acids. Germline V lookup: CDR1 MDHEN, CDR2 SYDVKM. The CDR3 nucleotides read TGTGCCAGCACCATACGAGGGGTCCAAGAGACCCAGTACTTC. It yields the protein CASTIRGVQETQYF.

The chain links TRBV6-1 to TRBJ2-3; 11 nucleotides agree with TRBD1. This CDR3 comprises 16 residues. Germline assignment: CDR1 MNHNS and CDR2 SASEGT. The junction had 7 bases not matched to a gene; V was cut back by 4 bases and J by 4 bases. The CDR3: CASSARGQGASDTQYF. CDR3 nucleotide sequence: TGTGCCAGCAGTGCCAGAGGACAGGGGGCGTCAGATACGCAGTATTTT.